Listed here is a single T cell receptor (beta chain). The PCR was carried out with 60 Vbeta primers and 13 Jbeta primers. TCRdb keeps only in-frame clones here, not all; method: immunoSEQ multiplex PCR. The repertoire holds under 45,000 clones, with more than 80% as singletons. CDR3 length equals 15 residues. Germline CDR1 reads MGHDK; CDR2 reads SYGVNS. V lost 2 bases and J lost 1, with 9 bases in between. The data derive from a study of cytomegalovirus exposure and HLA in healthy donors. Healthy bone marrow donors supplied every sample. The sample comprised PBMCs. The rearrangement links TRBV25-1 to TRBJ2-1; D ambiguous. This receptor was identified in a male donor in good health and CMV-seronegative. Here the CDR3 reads CASSEVGPSYNEQFF. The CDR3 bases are TGTGCCAGCAGTGAAGTCGGTCCGTCCTACAATGAGCAGTTCTTC.